These T cell receptor delta chains were read from a single sample in a study of DNA immune sequencing with unique molecular identifiers. TCRdb reanalysed the multiplex PCR reads with CATT. The sample carries some 2,200 delta-chain clones, 10% to 12% recorded once. The sequencing input was gamma-delta T cells enriched from blood buffy coat, or unenriched PBMCs (not recorded which). Receptors were obtained from a human donor in good health. Both conserved end residues are part of each CDR3. Fields, in order: V gene, clone size, D gene, J gene, CDR3 DNA, CDR3 protein. A D gene is named only where the DNA matches it firmly. Only part of the rows carry a size: once, few, many, or a class if the clone is expanded.

V gene: TRDV2
clone size: .
D gene: TRDD3
J gene: TRDJ1
CDR3 DNA: TGTGCCTGTGACAAATCAATACTGGGGATAAAGGGGCTCATCTTT
CDR3 protein: CACDKSILGIKGLIF

V gene: TRDV2
clone size: medium-sized
D gene: TRDD3
J gene: TRDJ1
CDR3 DNA: TGTGCCTGTGCCCCCCTACTGGGGGATCGCGATAAACTCATCTTT
CDR3 protein: CACAPLLGDRDKLIF

V gene: TRDV2
clone size: medium-sized
D gene: TRDD3
J gene: TRDJ1
CDR3 DNA: TGTGCCTGTGACACCGTACTGGGGGGCCGCGATAAACTCATCTTT
CDR3 protein: CACDTVLGGRDKLIF

V gene: TRDV2
clone size: large
D gene: TRDD3
J gene: TRDJ1
CDR3 DNA: TGTGCCTGTGACACCGTCCGGGGGATACGCGAAAACATGTACACCGATAAACTCATCTTT
CDR3 protein: CACDTVRGIRENMYTDKLIF

V gene: TRDV2
clone size: many
D gene: TRDD3
J gene: TRDJ1
CDR3 DNA: TGTGCCTGTGACACACTGGGGGATACGCGGCAATACACCGATAAACTCATCTTT
CDR3 protein: CACDTLGDTRQYTDKLIF

V gene: TRDV2
clone size: medium-sized
D gene: TRDD3
J gene: TRDJ1
CDR3 DNA: TGTGCCTGTGACACCATCCGAGTTACTGGGGGTTACACCGATAAACTCATCTTT
CDR3 protein: CACDTIRVTGGYTDKLIF

V gene: TRDV2
clone size: few
D gene: .
J gene: TRDJ3
CDR3 DNA: TGTGCCTCCGGAAGCTCCGGGGGCCCCAGCTCCTGGGACACCCGACAGATGTTTTTC
CDR3 protein: CASGSSGGPSSWDTRQMFF

V gene: TRDV1
clone size: .
D gene: TRDD2
J gene: TRDJ1
CDR3 DNA: TGTGCTCTTGGGGAAAATAGGGGGCCTTCCTACTGGGCCCGACTCAGACTCATCTTT
CDR3 protein: CALGENRGPSYWARLRLIF

V gene: TRDV2
clone size: few
D gene: TRDD3
J gene: TRDJ2
CDR3 DNA: TGTGCCTGTGACGCCTTACTGGGGGATACAGGGCAACTCTTCTTT
CDR3 protein: CACDALLGDTGQLFF

V gene: TRDV2
clone size: medium-sized
D gene: .
J gene: TRDJ1
CDR3 DNA: TGTGCCTGTGACACCGTTAAAGCCGAGGGATATCAAGGTAAACTCATCTTT
CDR3 protein: CACDTVKAEGYQGKLIF

V gene: TRDV2
clone size: medium-sized
D gene: TRDD3
J gene: TRDJ1
CDR3 DNA: TGTGCCTGTGACAAATTACTGGGGGATGCTAACCCTATGTACACCGATAAACTCATCTTT
CDR3 protein: CACDKLLGDANPMYTDKLIF

V gene: TRDV2
clone size: medium-sized
D gene: TRDD3
J gene: TRDJ1
CDR3 DNA: TGTGCCTGTGACTCGGGCTGGGGGAGGACCACCGATAAACTCATCTTT
CDR3 protein: CACDSGWGRTTDKLIF